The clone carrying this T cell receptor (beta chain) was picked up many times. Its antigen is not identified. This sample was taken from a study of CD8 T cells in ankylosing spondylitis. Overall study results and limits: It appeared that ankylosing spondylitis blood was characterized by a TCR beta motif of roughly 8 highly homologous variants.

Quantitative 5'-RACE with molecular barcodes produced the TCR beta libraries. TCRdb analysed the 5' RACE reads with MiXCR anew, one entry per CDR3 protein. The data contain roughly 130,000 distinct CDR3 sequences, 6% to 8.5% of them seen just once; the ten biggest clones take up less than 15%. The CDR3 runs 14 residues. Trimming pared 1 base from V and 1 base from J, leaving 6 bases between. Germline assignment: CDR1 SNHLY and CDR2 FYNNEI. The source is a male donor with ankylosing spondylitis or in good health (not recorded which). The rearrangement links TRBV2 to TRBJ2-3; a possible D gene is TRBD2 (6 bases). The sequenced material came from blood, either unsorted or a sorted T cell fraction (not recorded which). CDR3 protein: CASSEGGGTDTQYF. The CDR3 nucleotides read TGTGCCAGCAGTGAAGGGGGGGGCACAGATACGCAGTATTTT.